The 9 T cell receptor beta chains reported below all come from one sample, sequenced in a study of monozygotic twins with inflammatory bowel disease. TCRdb derives one entry per CDR3 protein from the 5' RACE reads, leaving out DNA. This table lists 420,000 or so distinct CDR3 sequences. Specimen: blood. The receptors originated from a human donor with ulcerative colitis or Crohn's disease, or a healthy co-twin of an affected twin (not recorded which).

This CDR3 reads CSAGDSKETQYF. The chain couples TRBV29-1 to TRBJ2-5; lacking DNA, the TRBD1 call made by TCRdb goes unchecked. This CDR3 is built from 12 residues. Germline V gene data show CDR1 as SQVTM and CDR2 as ANQGSEA.

CDR3 protein: CASRQGPNQPQHF. This chain joins TRBV6-2 or TRBV6-3 and TRBJ1-5; the TRBD1 assignment by TCRdb is unverifiable without DNA. The CDR3 covers 13 residues. Germline-derived CDR1 and CDR2 are MNHEY and SVGEGT.

The CDR3 here is CAWSVQDNQPQHF. The chain is built from TRBV30 and TRBJ1-5. Germline V gene lookup returns CDR1 GTSNPN and CDR2 SVGIG (reference sequence). The CDR3 spans 13 residues.

The CDR3 here is CASSLGDKSYGYTF. V and J are TRBV12-3 or TRBV12-4 and TRBJ1-2; TCRdb returns TRBD1, unconfirmable since there is no DNA. This CDR3 has 14 amino acids.

The chain employs TRBV28 and TRBJ2-1. The germline V gene has CDR1 MDHEN and CDR2 SYDVKM. This CDR3 has 12 amino acids. CDR3 residues: CASSQLVDEQFF.

The chain links TRBV27 to TRBJ2-7; TCRdb designates TRBD1, a call that cannot be tested without DNA. CDR1 is MNHEY, CDR2 SMNVEV, per germline (reference sequence). The CDR3 runs to 14 residues. Here the CDR3 reads CASSLNPGTYEQYF.

CDR3 residues: CATSDGQGARDEQFF. The V gene is TRBV24-1, the J gene TRBJ2-1; no DNA is available, so the TRBD1 call from TCRdb remains unchecked. CDR1 and CDR2 (germline): KGHDR, SFDVKD. This CDR3 has 15 residues.

This chain links TRBV5-1 with TRBJ2-3; TCRdb reports TRBD1, a call that lacks DNA to check it against. CDR3 size: 15 residues. Germline V gene lookup returns CDR1 SGHRS and CDR2 YFSETQ. The CDR3 spells CASSYSRGATDTQYF.

This chain joins TRBV20-1 and TRBJ1-5; TCRdb designates TRBD1, a call that cannot be tested without DNA. Germline V gene lookup returns CDR1 DFQATT and CDR2 SNEGSKA (reference sequence). The CDR3 consists of 16 residues. CDR3 sequence reads: CSARLRVGTGGQPQHF.